These T cell receptor beta chains were read from a single sample in a study of radiation and T cells in renal cell carcinoma. Sequencing was performed with immunoSEQ multiplex PCR; in TCRdb, only in-frame clones are kept and a portion is missing. The repertoire holds tens of thousands of clones, with approximately 80% as singletons. The sequences come from blood, collected from a patient whose treatment included radiotherapy and nephrectomy. The origin of the receptors is a woman between 70 and 85 years old with renal cell carcinoma. The CDR3 runs from the conserved cysteine through the conserved F or W. Each record gives: CDR3 length, V gene, clone size, D gene, J gene, CDR3 DNA, CDR3 protein. D genes are given only for firm matches. Size is omitted from some rows. Given values are once, few, many or a class for expanded clones.

13	TRBV5-4	.	TRBD1	TRBJ1-1	TGTGCCAGCAGAATAAAGGGGGCCTCTGAAGCTTTCTTT	CASRIKGASEAFF
15	TRBV5-6	.	.	TRBJ2-2	TGTGCCAGCAGCCCACCCCGACAGTACACCGGGGAGCTGTTTTTT	CASSPPRQYTGELFF
12	TRBV12-5	once	.	TRBJ2-5	TGTGCTAGTGGCGGGAACCAAGAGACCCAGTACTTC	CASGGNQETQYF
14	TRBV7-2	.	.	TRBJ2-4	TGTGCCAGCAGCCCCGTAACGAGCGTGAACATTCAGTACTTC	CASSPVTSVNIQYF
16	TRBV9	once	TRBD1	TRBJ1-4	TGTGCCAGCAGCCGTCCCCCGGGACAGGGTGATGAAAAACTGTTTTTT	CASSRPPGQGDEKLFF
13	TRBV7-8	.	.	TRBJ2-7	TGTGCCAGCAGCTTAGTATCGGCAAACGAGCAGTACTTC	CASSLVSANEQYF
15	TRBV4-2	few	.	TRBJ1-2	TGTGCCAGCAGCCAAGATATTCCCCCTCTCTATGGCTACACCTTC	CASSQDIPPLYGYTF
12	TRBV10-3	.	.	TRBJ2-5	TGTGCCATCCGGACAAGTCAAGAGACCCAGTACTTC	CAIRTSQETQYF
16	TRBV6-5	.	.	TRBJ2-3	TGTGCCAGCAGTTACTCGCGGGGTTCTAGCACAGATACGCAGTATTTT	CASSYSRGSSTDTQYF
15	TRBV7-3	.	.	TRBJ2-5	TGTGCCAGCAGCACCGGGACCGACCCCCAAGAGACCCAGTACTTC	CASSTGTDPQETQYF
15	TRBV11-2	.	TRBD1	TRBJ1-1	TGTGCCAGCAGTTTGCCCGGGACAGAGGACACTGAAGCTTTCTTT	CASSLPGTEDTEAFF
14	TRBV6-6	few	.	TRBJ2-7	TGTGCCAGCATCCCCGAATCTGGAGCCTACGAGCAGTACTTC	CASIPESGAYEQYF
15	TRBV6-4	few	TRBD2	TRBJ2-1	TGTGCCAGCAGTGATGCTAGCGGGTCTTACAATGAGCAGTTCTTC	CASSDASGSYNEQFF
20	TRBV5-1	.	.	TRBJ1-5	TGCGCCAGCAGCTCCCCTAAGCGACAGGCCCTGGTGAGAGGCAATCAGCCCCAGCATTTT	CASSSPKRQALVRGNQPQHF
15	TRBV4-2	.	.	TRBJ2-1	TGTGCCAGCAGCCACCCCCAAGGCAGTGGCAATGAGCAGTTCTTC	CASSHPQGSGNEQFF
14	TRBV5-1	.	TRBD2	TRBJ2-5	TGCGCCAGCAGCCCGGGACTAAATCGCGAGACCCAGTACTTC	CASSPGLNRETQYF
13	TRBV7-7	.	.	TRBJ2-7	TGTGCCAGCAGCTTAGGGCCCCGCCACGAGCAGTACTTC	CASSLGPRHEQYF
12	TRBV4-1	.	.	TRBJ2-5	TGCGCCAGCAGCCAGAACGGTATGACCCAGTACTTC	CASSQNGMTQYF
10	TRBV20-1	few	.	TRBJ1-1	TGCAGTGCCAGAGGCGATCAAGCTTTCTTT	CSARGDQAFF